A single T cell receptor beta chain is shown here with its context. V lost 5 bases, J lost 5 bases, and 22 bases lay in between. The germline V gene has CDR1 SGHTA and CDR2 FQGNSA. The CDR3 is made up of 17 amino acids. This specimen comes from a study of blood T cell repertoires in COVID-19. As for the study in general: Italy, Spain and the United States were the sources of the convalescent and acute COVID-19 samples. The cDNA or gDNA used as material had been derived from T cells, B-cell-depleted T cells, or PBMCs.

In the study's own analysis: Counts of nucleated cells, estimated from reference gene primer amplification, were obtained. Libraries were prepared by immunoSEQ multiplex PCR; TCRdb keeps only in-frame clonotypes and omits some of them. That table gives V, J and clone size, and the DNA gave D and trimming. The sample has tens of thousands of clones, 80% to 90% seen once. Enrolment of Seattle patients took place during active infection, and they were followed longitudinally. The sequenced sample consisted of peripheral blood. This TCR came from a woman aged 55-69 years with COVID-19, enrolled during active disease. The chain couples TRBV7-2 to TRBJ2-1, with D maybe TRBD1 (6 bases). The CDR3 DNA follows: TGTGCCAGCAGCCCCAGGGGACACCTCCTCATCGACAATGAGCAGTTCTTC. It codes for CASSPRGHLLIDNEQFF.